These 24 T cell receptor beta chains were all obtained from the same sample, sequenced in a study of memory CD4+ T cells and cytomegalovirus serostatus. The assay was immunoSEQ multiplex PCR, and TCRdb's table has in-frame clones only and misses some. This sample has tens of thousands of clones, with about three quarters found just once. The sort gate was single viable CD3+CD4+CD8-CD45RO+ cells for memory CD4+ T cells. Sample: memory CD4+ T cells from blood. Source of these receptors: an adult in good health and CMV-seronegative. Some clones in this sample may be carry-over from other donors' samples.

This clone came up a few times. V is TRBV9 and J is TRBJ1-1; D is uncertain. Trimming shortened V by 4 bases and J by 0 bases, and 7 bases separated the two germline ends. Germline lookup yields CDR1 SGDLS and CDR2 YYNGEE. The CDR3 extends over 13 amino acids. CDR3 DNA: TGTGCCAGCAGCCCAGAAATGAACACTGAAGCTTTCTTT. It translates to CASSPEMNTEAFF.

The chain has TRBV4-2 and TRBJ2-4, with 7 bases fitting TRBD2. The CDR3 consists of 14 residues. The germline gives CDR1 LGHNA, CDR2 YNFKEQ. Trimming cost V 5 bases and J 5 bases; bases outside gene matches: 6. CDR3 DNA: TGTGCCAGCAGCACCAGGGCGGGGGAAAACATTCAGTACTTC. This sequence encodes CASSTRAGENIQYF.

CDR3 coding DNA: TGTGCCACCAGCAGAGATCCCCGGGCAACTAATGAAAAACTGTTTTTT. As protein: CATSRDPRATNEKLFF. This rearrangement joins TRBV15 to TRBJ1-4, with D unresolved. The V and J ends lost 0 bases and 0 bases respectively, with 8 bases between them. Germline V gene sequence: CDR1 LNHNV, CDR2 YYDKDF (reference sequence). This CDR3 contains 16 residues.

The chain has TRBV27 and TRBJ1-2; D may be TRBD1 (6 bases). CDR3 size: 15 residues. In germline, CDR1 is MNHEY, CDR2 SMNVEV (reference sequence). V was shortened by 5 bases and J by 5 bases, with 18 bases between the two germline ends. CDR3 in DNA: TGTGCCAGCAGTATTCAACCGACAGGAGCGTATGGCTACACCTTC. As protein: CASSIQPTGAYGYTF.

The CDR3 loop is CASSYNTGYGSPLHF. CDR3 nucleotide sequence: TGTGCCAGCAGTTATAATACAGGGTATGGTTCACCCCTCCACTTT. V is TRBV27 and J is TRBJ1-6, with a tentative D call TRBD1 (6 bases). The V end was cut by 4 bases, the J end by 9 bases, with 16 bases between. The V gene's germline CDR1 is MNHEY and CDR2 SMNVEV (reference sequence). The CDR3 consists of 15 residues.

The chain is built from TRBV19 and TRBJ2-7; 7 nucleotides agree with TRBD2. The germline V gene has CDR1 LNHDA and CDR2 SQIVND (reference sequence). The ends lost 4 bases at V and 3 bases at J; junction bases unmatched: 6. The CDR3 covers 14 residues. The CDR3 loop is CASSNQRGIYEQYF. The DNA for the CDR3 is TGTGCCAGTAGTAACCAGCGGGGTATCTACGAGCAGTACTTC.

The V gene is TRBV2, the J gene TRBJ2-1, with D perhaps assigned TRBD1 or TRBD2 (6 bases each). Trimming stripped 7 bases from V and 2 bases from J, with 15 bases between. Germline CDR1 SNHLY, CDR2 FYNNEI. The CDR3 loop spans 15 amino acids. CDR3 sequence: CASTEGRGPYNEQFF. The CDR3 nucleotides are TGTGCCAGCACCGAGGGCCGGGGGCCCTACAATGAGCAGTTCTTC.

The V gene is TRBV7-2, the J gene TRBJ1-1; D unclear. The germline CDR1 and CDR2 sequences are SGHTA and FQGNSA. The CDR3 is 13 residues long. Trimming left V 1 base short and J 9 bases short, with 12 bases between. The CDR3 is CASSLGRESKAFF. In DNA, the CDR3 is TGTGCCAGCAGCTTAGGGAGGGAGTCGAAAGCTTTCTTT.

The CDR3 bases are TGTGCTAGTGGTTTCGCCGCTAGGGCAGGGCAAGGGGGCACTGAAGCTTTCTTT. Its translation: CASGFAARAGQGGTEAFF. J is TRBJ1-1 and V is TRBV12-5, with D possibly TRBD1 on 6 matching bases. Germline values: CDR1 LGHNT, CDR2 FRNRAP. The CDR3 extends over 18 amino acids. With 3 bases removed from V and 4 bases from J, the gap between germline ends came to 24 bases.

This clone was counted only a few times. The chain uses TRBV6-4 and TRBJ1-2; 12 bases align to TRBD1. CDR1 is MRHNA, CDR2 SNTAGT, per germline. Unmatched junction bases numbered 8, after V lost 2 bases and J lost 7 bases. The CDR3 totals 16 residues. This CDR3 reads CASSDQPGQGAGGYTF. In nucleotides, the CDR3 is TGTGCCAGCAGTGACCAACCGGGACAGGGGGCAGGTGGCTACACCTTC.

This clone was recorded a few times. The CDR3 DNA reads TGTGCCAGCAGCCTTTTTGGGCCCGGGAATGAGCAGTTCTTC. Translation gives CASSLFGPGNEQFF. The genes are TRBV7-2 and TRBJ2-1; D is undetermined. CDR3 length equals 14 residues. V shed 5 bases and J shed 7 bases, with 15 bases lying between them. Germline V gene lookup returns CDR1 SGHTA and CDR2 FQGNSA.

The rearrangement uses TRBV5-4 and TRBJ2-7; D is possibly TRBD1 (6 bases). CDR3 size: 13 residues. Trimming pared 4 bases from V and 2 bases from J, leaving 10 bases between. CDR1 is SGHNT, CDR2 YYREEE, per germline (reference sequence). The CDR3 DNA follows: TGTGCCAGCAGCATTGGACAGACCTACGAGCAGTACTTC. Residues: CASSIGQTYEQYF.

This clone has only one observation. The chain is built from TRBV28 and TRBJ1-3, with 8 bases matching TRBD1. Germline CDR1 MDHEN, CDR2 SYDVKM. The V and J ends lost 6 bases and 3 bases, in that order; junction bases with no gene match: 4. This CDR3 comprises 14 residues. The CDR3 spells CASRQGAGGNTIYF. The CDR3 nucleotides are TGTGCCAGCAGGCAGGGGGCGGGTGGAAACACCATATATTTT.

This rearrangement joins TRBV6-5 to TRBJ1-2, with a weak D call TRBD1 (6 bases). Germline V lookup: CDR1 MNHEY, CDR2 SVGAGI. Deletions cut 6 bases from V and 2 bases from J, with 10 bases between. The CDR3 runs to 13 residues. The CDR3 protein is CASSPTGNYGYTF. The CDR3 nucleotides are TGTGCCAGCAGCCCTACAGGGAACTATGGCTACACCTTC.

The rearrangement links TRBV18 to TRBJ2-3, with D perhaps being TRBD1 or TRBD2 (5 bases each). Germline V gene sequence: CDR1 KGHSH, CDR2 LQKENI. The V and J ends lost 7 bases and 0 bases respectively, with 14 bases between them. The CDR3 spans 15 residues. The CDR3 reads CASLTEGESTDTQYF. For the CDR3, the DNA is TGTGCCAGCTTAACGGAAGGGGAGAGCACAGATACGCAGTATTTT.

The DNA for the CDR3 is TGTGCCAGCAGCTTGGGGACAGGGGAAATCTACGAGCAGTACTTC. Encoded protein: CASSLGTGEIYEQYF. V gene TRBV11-2 combines with J gene TRBJ2-7; TRBD1 matches at 10 bases. Germline V gene data show CDR1 as SGHAT and CDR2 as FQNNGV. This CDR3 has 15 amino acids. After removal of 3 bases from V and 3 bases from J, the junction contained 5 bases not matched to a gene.

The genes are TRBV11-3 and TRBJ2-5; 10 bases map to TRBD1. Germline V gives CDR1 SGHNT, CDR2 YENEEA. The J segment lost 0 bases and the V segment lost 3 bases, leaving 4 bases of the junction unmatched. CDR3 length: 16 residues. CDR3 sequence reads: CASSFSGTGDQETQYF. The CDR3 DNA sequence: TGTGCCAGCAGCTTCTCCGGGACAGGGGACCAAGAGACCCAGTACTTC.

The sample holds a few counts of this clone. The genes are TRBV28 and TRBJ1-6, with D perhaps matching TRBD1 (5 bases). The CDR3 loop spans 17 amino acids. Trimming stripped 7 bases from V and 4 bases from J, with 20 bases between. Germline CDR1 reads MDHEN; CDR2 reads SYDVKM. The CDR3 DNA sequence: TGTGCCAGCAACCTACCGAGGGGAATCGGGTATAATTCACCCCTCCACTTT. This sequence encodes CASNLPRGIGYNSPLHF. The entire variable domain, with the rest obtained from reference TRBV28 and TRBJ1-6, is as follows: DVKVTQSSRYLVKRTGEKVFLECVQDMDHENMFWYRQDPGLGLRLIYFSYDVKMKEKGDIPEGYSVSREKKERFSLILESASTNQTSMYLCASNLPRGIGYNSPLHFGNGTRLTVT.

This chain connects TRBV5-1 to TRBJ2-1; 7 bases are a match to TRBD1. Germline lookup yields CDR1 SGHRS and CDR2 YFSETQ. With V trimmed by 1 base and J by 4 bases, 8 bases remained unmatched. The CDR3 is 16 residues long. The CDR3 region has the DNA TGCGCCAGCAGCTTGTTCCCCGGGACAGCATACAATGAGCAGTTCTTC. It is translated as CASSLFPGTAYNEQFF. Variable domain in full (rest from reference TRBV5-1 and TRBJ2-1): KAGVTQTPRYLIKTRGQQVTLSCSPISGHRSVSWYQQTPGQGLQFLFEYFSETQRNKGNFPGRFSGRQFSNSRSEMNVSTLELGDSALYLCASSLFPGTAYNEQFFGPGTRLTVL.

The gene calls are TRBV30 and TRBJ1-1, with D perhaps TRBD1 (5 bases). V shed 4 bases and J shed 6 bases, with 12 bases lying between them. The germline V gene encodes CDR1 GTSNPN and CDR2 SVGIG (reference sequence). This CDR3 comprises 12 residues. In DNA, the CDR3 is TGTGCCTGGACGGCTGGGGGACCTGAAGCTTTCTTT. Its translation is CAWTAGGPEAFF. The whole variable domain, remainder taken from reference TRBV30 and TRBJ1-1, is SQTIHQWPATLVQPVGSPLSLECTVEGTSNPNLYWYRQAAGRGLQLLFYSVGIGQISSEVPQNLSASRPQDRQFILSSKKLLLSDSGFYLCAWTAGGPEAFFGQGTRLTVV.

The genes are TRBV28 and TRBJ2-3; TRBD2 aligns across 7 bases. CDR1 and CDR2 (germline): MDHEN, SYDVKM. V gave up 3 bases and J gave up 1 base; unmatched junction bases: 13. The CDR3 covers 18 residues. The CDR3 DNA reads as TGTGCCAGCAGTTTGCCGTCTAGGCGGGGGACCCGCACAGATACGCAGTATTTT. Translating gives CASSLPSRRGTRTDTQYF.

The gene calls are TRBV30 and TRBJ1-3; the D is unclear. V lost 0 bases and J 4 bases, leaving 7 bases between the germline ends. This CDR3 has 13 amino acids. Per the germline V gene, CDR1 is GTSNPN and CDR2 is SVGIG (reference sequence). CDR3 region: CAWSVRAGNTIYF. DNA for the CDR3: TGTGCCTGGAGTGTACGGGCGGGAAACACCATATATTTT.

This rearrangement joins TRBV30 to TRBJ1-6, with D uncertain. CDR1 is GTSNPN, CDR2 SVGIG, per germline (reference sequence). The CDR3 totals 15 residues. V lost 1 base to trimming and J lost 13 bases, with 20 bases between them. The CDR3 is CAWSAGPWVGSPLHF. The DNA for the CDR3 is TGTGCCTGGAGTGCCGGGCCTTGGGTTGGAAGCCCCCTCCACTTT.

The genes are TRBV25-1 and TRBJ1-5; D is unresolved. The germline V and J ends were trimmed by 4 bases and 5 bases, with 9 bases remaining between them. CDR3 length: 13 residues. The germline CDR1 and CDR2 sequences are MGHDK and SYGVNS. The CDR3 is CASSGTGDQPQHF. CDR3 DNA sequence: TGTGCCAGCAGTGGTACCGGCGATCAGCCCCAGCATTTT. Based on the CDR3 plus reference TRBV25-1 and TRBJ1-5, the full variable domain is EADIYQTPRYLVIGTGKKITLECSQTMGHDKMYWYQQDPGMELHLIHYSYGVNSTEKGDLSSESTVSRIRTEHFPLTLESARPSHTSQYLCASSGTGDQPQHFGDGTRLSIL.